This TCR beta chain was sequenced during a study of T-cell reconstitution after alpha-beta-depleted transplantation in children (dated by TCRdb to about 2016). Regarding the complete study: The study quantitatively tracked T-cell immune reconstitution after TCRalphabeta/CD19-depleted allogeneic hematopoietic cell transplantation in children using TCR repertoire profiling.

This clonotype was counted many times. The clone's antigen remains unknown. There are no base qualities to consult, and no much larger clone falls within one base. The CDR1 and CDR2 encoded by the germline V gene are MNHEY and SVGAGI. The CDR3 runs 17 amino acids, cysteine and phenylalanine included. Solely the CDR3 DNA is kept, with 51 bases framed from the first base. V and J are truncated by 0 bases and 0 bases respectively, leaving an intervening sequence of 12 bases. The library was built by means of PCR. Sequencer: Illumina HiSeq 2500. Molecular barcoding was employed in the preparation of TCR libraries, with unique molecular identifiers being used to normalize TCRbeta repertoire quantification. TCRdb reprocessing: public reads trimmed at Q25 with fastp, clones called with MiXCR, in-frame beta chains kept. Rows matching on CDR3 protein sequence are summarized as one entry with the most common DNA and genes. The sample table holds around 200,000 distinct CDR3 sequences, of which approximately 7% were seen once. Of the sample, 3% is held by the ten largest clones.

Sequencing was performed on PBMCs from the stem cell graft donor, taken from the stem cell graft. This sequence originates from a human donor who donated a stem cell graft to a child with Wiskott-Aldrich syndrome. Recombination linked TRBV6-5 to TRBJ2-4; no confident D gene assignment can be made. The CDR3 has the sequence CASSYSEAALAKNIQYF. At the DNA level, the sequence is TGTGCCAGCAGTTACTCGGAAGCCGCCCTAGCCAAAAACATTCAGTACTTC.